The present T cell receptor beta chain was sequenced within a study of T cell changes during pregnancy in multiple sclerosis. Profiled with immunoSEQ multiplex PCR; TCRdb holds only in-frame clones, not every one. In the table there are tens of thousands of clones, about nine tenths of which are singletons. The V end was cut by 3 bases, the J end by 3 bases, with 16 bases between. The germline V gene has CDR1 SGHNT and CDR2 YYREEE (reference sequence). This CDR3 contains 15 residues. This clone was observed a single time. The genes are TRBV5-4 and TRBJ2-7, with D maybe TRBD1 (6 bases). This clonotype was sampled from a female donor with multiple sclerosis, enrolled in a pregnancy study. Sequenced material: CD8+ T cells from peripheral blood mononuclear cells, taken before pregnancy. CDR3 in DNA: TGTGCCAGCAGCTGGGGGCGCACCGGCCGCTACGAGCAGTACTTC. Its protein is CASSWGRTGRYEQYF.